This T cell receptor (beta chain) was captured by sequencing in a study of blood T cell repertoires in COVID-19. This CDR3 has 13 residues. Germline values: CDR1 SEHNR, CDR2 FQNEAQ (reference sequence). Trimming removed 8 bases at V and 0 bases at J, with 10 bases between. Cohort allocation depended upon clinical history that participants reported. Each recovered donor of Cohort 3 presented with two negative PCRs, clearance, or symptom resolution. Original data processing: Counts of nucleated cells, estimated from reference gene primer amplification, were obtained. TCRdb's copy holds only in-frame clones and misses some; the assay was immunoSEQ multiplex PCR. That table gives V, J and clone size, and the DNA gave D and trimming. The sample holds 120,000 to 150,000 clones, around 85% seen once.

This receptor was identified in a woman aged 40 to 50 who had recovered from COVID-19. J is TRBJ1-1 and V is TRBV7-9, with D hard to call. Sequencing was performed on PBMCs or T cells enriched from blood (not recorded which). As DNA, the CDR3 is TGTGCCAGCCGCCAAGTAGTGAACACTGAAGCTTTCTTT. Residues: CASRQVVNTEAFF.